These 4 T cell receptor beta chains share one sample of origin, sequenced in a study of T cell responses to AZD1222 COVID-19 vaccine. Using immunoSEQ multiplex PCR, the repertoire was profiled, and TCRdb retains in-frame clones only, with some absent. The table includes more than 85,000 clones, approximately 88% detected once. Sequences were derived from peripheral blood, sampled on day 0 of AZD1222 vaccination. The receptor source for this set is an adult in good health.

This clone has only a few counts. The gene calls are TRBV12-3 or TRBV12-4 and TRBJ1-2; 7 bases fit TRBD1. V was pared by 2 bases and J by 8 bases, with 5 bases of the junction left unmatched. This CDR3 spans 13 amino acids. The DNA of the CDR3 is TGTGCCAGCAGTTTAATACAGGGGCGCGGCTACACCTTC. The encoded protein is CASSLIQGRGYTF.

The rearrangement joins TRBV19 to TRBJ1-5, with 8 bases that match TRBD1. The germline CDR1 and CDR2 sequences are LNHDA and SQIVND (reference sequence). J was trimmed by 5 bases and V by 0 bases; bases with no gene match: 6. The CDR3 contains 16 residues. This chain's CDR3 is CASSIERTGSYQPQHF. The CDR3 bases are TGTGCCAGTAGTATAGAGAGGACAGGGAGCTATCAGCCCCAGCATTTT.

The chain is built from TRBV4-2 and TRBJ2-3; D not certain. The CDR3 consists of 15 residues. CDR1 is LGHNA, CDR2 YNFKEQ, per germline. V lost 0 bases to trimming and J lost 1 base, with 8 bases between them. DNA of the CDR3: TGTGCCAGCAGCCAAGATATAGAACGCACAGATACGCAGTATTTT. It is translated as CASSQDIERTDTQYF.

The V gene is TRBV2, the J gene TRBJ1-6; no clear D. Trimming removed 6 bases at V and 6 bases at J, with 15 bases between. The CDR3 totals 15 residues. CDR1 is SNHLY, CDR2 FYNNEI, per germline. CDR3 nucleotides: TGTGCCAGCAGCGAAACCATGGGGTTTAATTCACCCCTCCACTTT. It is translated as CASSETMGFNSPLHF.